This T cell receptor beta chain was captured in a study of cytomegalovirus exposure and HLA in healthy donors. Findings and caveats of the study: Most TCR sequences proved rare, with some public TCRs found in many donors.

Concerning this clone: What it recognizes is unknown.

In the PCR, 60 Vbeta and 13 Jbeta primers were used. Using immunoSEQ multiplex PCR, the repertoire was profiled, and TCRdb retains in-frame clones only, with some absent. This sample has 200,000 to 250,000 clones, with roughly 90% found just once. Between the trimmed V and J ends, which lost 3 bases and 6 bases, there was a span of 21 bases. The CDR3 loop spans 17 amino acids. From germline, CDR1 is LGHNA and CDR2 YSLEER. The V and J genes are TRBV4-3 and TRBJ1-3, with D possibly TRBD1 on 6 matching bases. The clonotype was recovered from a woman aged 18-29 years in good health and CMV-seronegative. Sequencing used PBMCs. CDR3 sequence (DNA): TGCGCCAGCAGCCAGCTCCCCAACAGGGTAGACGTAAACACCATATATTTT. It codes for CASSQLPNRVDVNTIYF.